A selection of T cell receptor beta chains follows, all from one sample in a study of T cells after posttransplantation cyclophosphamide. Data came from immunoSEQ multiplex PCR; TCRdb stores just in-frame clones and leaves some out. This table has 7,500 to 10,000 clones, around 80% appearing once. The sample consisted of PBMCs, taken approximately 2,000 days after a stem cell transplant with posttransplant cyclophosphamide. Receptors originate from a female patient in her 40s who received an allogeneic stem cell transplant from a related donor, was CMV-positive, and had no GVHD. The graft donor may account for some of the T cells. Each CDR3 is given with its conserved first and last residue. D genes are given only for firm matches. A row's size may be missing; if present it is once, few, many or a size class.

clone_size: .; d_call: .; j_call: TRBJ2-5; cdr3_length: 13; v_call: TRBV7-2; cdr3_aa: CASSYKYQETQYF; cdr3_nt: TGTGCCAGCAGTTATAAATACCAAGAGACCCAGTACTTC
clone_size: .; d_call: .; j_call: TRBJ2-7; cdr3_length: 14; v_call: TRBV6-6; cdr3_aa: CASSDRAAGDEQYF; cdr3_nt: TGTGCCAGCAGTGACCGGGCCGCAGGGGACGAGCAGTACTTC
clone_size: .; d_call: .; j_call: TRBJ2-7; cdr3_length: 15; v_call: TRBV7-2; cdr3_aa: CASSASRSSSYEQYF; cdr3_nt: TGTGCCAGCAGCGCTAGCCGGTCGAGCTCCTACGAGCAGTACTTC
clone_size: .; d_call: .; j_call: TRBJ2-7; cdr3_length: 13; v_call: TRBV19; cdr3_aa: CASSGTGFYEQYF; cdr3_nt: TGTGCCAGTAGTGGAACAGGGTTCTACGAGCAGTACTTC
clone_size: .; d_call: .; j_call: TRBJ1-1; cdr3_length: 14; v_call: TRBV9; cdr3_aa: CASTPPGVNTEAFF; cdr3_nt: TGTGCCAGCACCCCCCCGGGGGTGAACACTGAAGCTTTCTTT
clone_size: few; d_call: TRBD2; j_call: TRBJ2-3; cdr3_length: 13; v_call: TRBV6-5; cdr3_aa: CASSFGGANTQYF; cdr3_nt: TGTGCCAGCAGTTTCGGGGGGGCAAATACGCAGTATTTT
clone_size: once; d_call: .; j_call: TRBJ2-1; cdr3_length: 16; v_call: TRBV25-1; cdr3_aa: CASSRRVGQGIGEQFF; cdr3_nt: TGTGCCAGCAGTCGCCGGGTGGGGCAGGGAATCGGTGAGCAGTTCTTC
clone_size: .; d_call: TRBD1; j_call: TRBJ2-5; cdr3_length: 14; v_call: TRBV5-4; cdr3_aa: CASSLRDRAETQYF; cdr3_nt: TGTGCCAGCAGCCTTCGAGACAGGGCGGAGACCCAGTACTTC
clone_size: .; d_call: TRBD1; j_call: TRBJ2-7; cdr3_length: 16; v_call: TRBV23-1; cdr3_aa: CASSQPPGTGRYEQYF; cdr3_nt: TGCGCCAGCAGTCAACCCCCCGGGACAGGGAGGTACGAGCAGTACTTC
clone_size: .; d_call: .; j_call: TRBJ1-3; cdr3_length: 17; v_call: TRBV19; cdr3_aa: CASSISPKRAAGNTIYF; cdr3_nt: TGTGCCAGTAGTATAAGTCCCAAGCGGGCAGCTGGAAACACCATATATTTT
clone_size: .; d_call: .; j_call: TRBJ1-1; cdr3_length: 12; v_call: TRBV6-1; cdr3_aa: CASSPGATEAFF; cdr3_nt: TGTGCCAGCAGTCCAGGGGCCACTGAAGCTTTCTTT
clone_size: .; d_call: .; j_call: TRBJ2-7; cdr3_length: 14; v_call: TRBV6-5; cdr3_aa: CASSPVKYSVEQYF; cdr3_nt: TGTGCCAGCAGTCCTGTTAAGTACTCCGTCGAGCAGTACTTC
clone_size: .; d_call: TRBD1; j_call: TRBJ1-2; cdr3_length: 16; v_call: TRBV6-6; cdr3_aa: CASSYWETGDGYGYTF; cdr3_nt: TGTGCCAGCAGTTACTGGGAGACAGGGGATGGCTATGGCTACACCTTC
clone_size: few; d_call: .; j_call: TRBJ1-1; cdr3_length: 12; v_call: TRBV28; cdr3_aa: CASSPGRGEAFF; cdr3_nt: TGTGCCAGCAGTCCCGGGAGGGGGGAAGCTTTCTTT
clone_size: .; d_call: .; j_call: TRBJ1-1; cdr3_length: 11; v_call: TRBV28; cdr3_aa: CASRGLTEAFF; cdr3_nt: TGTGCCAGCAGAGGACTCACTGAAGCTTTCTTT
clone_size: .; d_call: .; j_call: TRBJ2-1; cdr3_length: 13; v_call: TRBV5-4; cdr3_aa: CASRDTYYNEQFF; cdr3_nt: TGTGCCAGTCGCGATACCTACTACAATGAGCAGTTCTTC
clone_size: .; d_call: .; j_call: TRBJ1-1; cdr3_length: 14; v_call: TRBV11-2; cdr3_aa: CASSLGGENTEAFF; cdr3_nt: TGTGCCAGCAGCTTAGGGGGAGAGAACACTGAAGCTTTCTTT
clone_size: .; d_call: TRBD2; j_call: TRBJ2-5; cdr3_length: 15; v_call: TRBV28; cdr3_aa: CASSGTSGREETQYF; cdr3_nt: TGTGCCAGCAGTGGGACTAGCGGGCGAGAAGAGACCCAGTACTTC
clone_size: .; d_call: TRBD2; j_call: TRBJ2-1; cdr3_length: 15; v_call: TRBV7-3; cdr3_aa: CASSLGAGVGNEQFF; cdr3_nt: TGTGCCAGCAGCTTAGGGGCGGGGGTAGGGAATGAGCAGTTCTTC
clone_size: .; d_call: .; j_call: TRBJ1-2; cdr3_length: 14; v_call: TRBV5-6; cdr3_aa: CASSLWEGNYGYTF; cdr3_nt: TGTGCCAGCAGCTTGTGGGAGGGTAACTATGGCTACACCTTC
clone_size: .; d_call: .; j_call: TRBJ2-5; cdr3_length: 14; v_call: TRBV5-1; cdr3_aa: CASSLGLATETQYF; cdr3_nt: TGCGCCAGCAGCTTGGGTCTAGCGACAGAGACCCAGTACTTC
clone_size: .; d_call: .; j_call: TRBJ1-2; cdr3_length: 13; v_call: TRBV2; cdr3_aa: CASSEGRAGGYTF; cdr3_nt: TGTGCCAGCAGTGAAGGCAGAGCAGGAGGCTACACCTTC
clone_size: .; d_call: .; j_call: TRBJ2-5; cdr3_length: 15; v_call: TRBV7-3; cdr3_aa: CASSLNGRTQETQYF; cdr3_nt: TGTGCCAGCAGCTTAAATGGACGGACACAAGAGACCCAGTACTTC
clone_size: .; d_call: .; j_call: TRBJ1-3; cdr3_length: 14; v_call: TRBV18; cdr3_aa: CASSAGGSGNTIYF; cdr3_nt: TGTGCCAGCTCCGCCGGGGGCTCTGGAAACACCATATATTTT
clone_size: .; d_call: TRBD1; j_call: TRBJ1-2; cdr3_length: 13; v_call: TRBV19; cdr3_aa: CASRAGTGTGYTF; cdr3_nt: TGTGCCAGTCGTGCCGGGACAGGGACCGGCTACACCTTC
clone_size: .; d_call: .; j_call: TRBJ1-5; cdr3_length: 16; v_call: TRBV7-9; cdr3_aa: CASSLATGYSNQPQHF; cdr3_nt: TGTGCCAGCAGCTTAGCTACAGGCTATAGCAATCAGCCCCAGCATTTT
clone_size: .; d_call: TRBD1; j_call: TRBJ1-2; cdr3_length: 13; v_call: TRBV6-1; cdr3_aa: CASWGRGQDGYTF; cdr3_nt: TGTGCCAGCTGGGGCAGGGGGCAGGATGGCTACACCTTC
clone_size: few; d_call: TRBD1; j_call: TRBJ1-5; cdr3_length: 14; v_call: TRBV5-6; cdr3_aa: CASSPGTGNQPQHF; cdr3_nt: TGTGCCAGCAGTCCCGGGACAGGGAATCAGCCCCAGCATTTT
clone_size: .; d_call: TRBD1; j_call: TRBJ2-7; cdr3_length: 13; v_call: TRBV19; cdr3_aa: CASRPGTGYEQYF; cdr3_nt: TGTGCCAGTAGACCCGGGACAGGCTACGAGCAGTACTTC
clone_size: .; d_call: TRBD2; j_call: TRBJ2-5; cdr3_length: 15; v_call: TRBV7-3; cdr3_aa: CASSSYGTSKETQYF; cdr3_nt: TGTGCCAGCAGCTCCTACGGGACTAGTAAAGAGACCCAGTACTTC
clone_size: .; d_call: TRBD1; j_call: TRBJ1-4; cdr3_length: 15; v_call: TRBV6-6; cdr3_aa: CASSYSDRGGEKLFF; cdr3_nt: TGTGCCAGCAGTTACTCGGACAGGGGTGGCGAAAAACTGTTTTTT
clone_size: .; d_call: .; j_call: TRBJ1-1; cdr3_length: 16; v_call: TRBV19; cdr3_aa: CASSIIGIGEGTEAFF; cdr3_nt: TGTGCCAGTAGTATCATTGGGATAGGGGAGGGCACTGAAGCTTTCTTT
clone_size: .; d_call: TRBD2; j_call: TRBJ2-3; cdr3_length: 17; v_call: TRBV19; cdr3_aa: CASSSLRLAGAPDTQYF; cdr3_nt: TGTGCCAGTAGTTCCCTTCGACTAGCGGGGGCTCCAGATACGCAGTATTTT
clone_size: .; d_call: .; j_call: TRBJ2-3; cdr3_length: 13; v_call: TRBV28; cdr3_aa: CATLAYSTDTQYF; cdr3_nt: TGTGCCACCCTAGCCTATAGCACAGATACGCAGTATTTT
clone_size: .; d_call: .; j_call: TRBJ2-3; cdr3_length: 11; v_call: TRBV11-2; cdr3_aa: CASSPEAKQYF; cdr3_nt: TGTGCCAGCAGCCCGGAGGCAAAGCAGTATTTT
clone_size: .; d_call: .; j_call: TRBJ1-2; cdr3_length: 15; v_call: TRBV9; cdr3_aa: CASSVGAGANYGYTF; cdr3_nt: TGTGCCAGCAGCGTAGGGGCAGGGGCTAACTATGGCTACACCTTC
clone_size: .; d_call: .; j_call: TRBJ1-2; cdr3_length: 14; v_call: TRBV4-1; cdr3_aa: CASSQDGGSYGYTF; cdr3_nt: TGCGCCAGCAGCCAGGACGGGGGTTCCTATGGCTACACCTTC
clone_size: .; d_call: .; j_call: TRBJ1-2; cdr3_length: 14; v_call: TRBV28; cdr3_aa: CASSDNPGTRGYTF; cdr3_nt: TGTGCCAGCAGTGATAACCCAGGGACTCGTGGCTACACCTTC
clone_size: .; d_call: .; j_call: TRBJ1-2; cdr3_length: 15; v_call: TRBV4-1; cdr3_aa: CASSLSSTDNYGYTF; cdr3_nt: TGCGCCAGCAGTCTAAGTTCTACAGATAACTATGGCTACACCTTC
clone_size: .; d_call: .; j_call: TRBJ2-3; cdr3_length: 13; v_call: TRBV14; cdr3_aa: CASKSQGTDTQYF; cdr3_nt: TGTGCCAGCAAATCTCAGGGGACGGATACGCAGTATTTT
clone_size: few; d_call: TRBD1; j_call: TRBJ1-5; cdr3_length: 15; v_call: TRBV7-8; cdr3_aa: CASSLDSQGPRSQHF; cdr3_nt: TGTGCCAGCAGCTTAGACTCACAGGGGCCCAGATCCCAGCATTTT
clone_size: .; d_call: .; j_call: TRBJ2-7; cdr3_length: 15; v_call: TRBV19; cdr3_aa: CASSIAGPSSYEQYF; cdr3_nt: TGTGCCAGTAGTATAGCAGGCCCATCCTCCTACGAGCAGTACTTC
clone_size: .; d_call: .; j_call: TRBJ2-7; cdr3_length: 14; v_call: TRBV10-1; cdr3_aa: CASSGTIGAYEQYF; cdr3_nt: TGCGCCAGCAGTGGGACTATTGGCGCCTACGAGCAGTACTTC
clone_size: .; d_call: TRBD1; j_call: TRBJ1-5; cdr3_length: 15; v_call: TRBV28; cdr3_aa: CASSYRGGSNQPQHF; cdr3_nt: TGTGCCAGCAGTTACAGGGGTGGAAGCAATCAGCCCCAGCATTTT
clone_size: .; d_call: TRBD2; j_call: TRBJ2-7; cdr3_length: 16; v_call: TRBV27; cdr3_aa: CASSYKGGSGVHEQYF; cdr3_nt: TGTGCCAGCAGTTACAAGGGAGGTAGCGGGGTCCACGAGCAGTACTTC
clone_size: few; d_call: .; j_call: TRBJ1-2; cdr3_length: 15; v_call: TRBV6-1; cdr3_aa: CASSNSGEGSYGYTF; cdr3_nt: TGTGCCAGCAGCAACTCAGGGGAGGGCAGCTATGGCTACACCTTC
clone_size: .; d_call: .; j_call: TRBJ2-1; cdr3_length: 15; v_call: TRBV18; cdr3_aa: CASSPPGGSYNEQFF; cdr3_nt: TGTGCCAGCTCACCCCCTGGGGGCAGTTACAATGAGCAGTTCTTC